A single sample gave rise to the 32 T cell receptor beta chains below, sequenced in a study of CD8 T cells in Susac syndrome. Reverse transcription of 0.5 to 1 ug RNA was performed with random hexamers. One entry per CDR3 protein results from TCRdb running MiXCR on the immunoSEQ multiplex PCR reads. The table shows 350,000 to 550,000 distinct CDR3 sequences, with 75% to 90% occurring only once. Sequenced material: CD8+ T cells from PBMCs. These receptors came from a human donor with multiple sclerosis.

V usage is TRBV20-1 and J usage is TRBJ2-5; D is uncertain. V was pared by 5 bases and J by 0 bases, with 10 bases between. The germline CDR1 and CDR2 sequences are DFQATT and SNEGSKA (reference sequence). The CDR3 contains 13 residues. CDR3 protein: CSAGASYQETQYF. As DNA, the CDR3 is TGCAGTGCTGGAGCCTCTTACCAAGAGACCCAGTACTTC.

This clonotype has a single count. The CDR3 region is CASTLPGNYEQYF. The CDR3, as DNA: TGTGCCAGCACCTTGCCCGGGAACTACGAGCAGTACTTC. The chain is built from TRBV7-9 and TRBJ2-7; D may be TRBD2 (5 bases). Germline V gives CDR1 SEHNR, CDR2 FQNEAQ (reference sequence). CDR3 length equals 13 residues. V was trimmed by 7 bases and J by 3 bases, leaving 13 bases between them. The whole variable domain, remainder taken from reference TRBV7-9 and TRBJ2-7, is DTGVSQNPRHKITKRGQNVTFRCDPISEHNRLYWYRQTLGQGPEFLTYFQNEAQLEKSRLLSDRFSAERPKGSFSTLEIQRTEQGDSAMYLCASTLPGNYEQYFGPGTRLTVT.

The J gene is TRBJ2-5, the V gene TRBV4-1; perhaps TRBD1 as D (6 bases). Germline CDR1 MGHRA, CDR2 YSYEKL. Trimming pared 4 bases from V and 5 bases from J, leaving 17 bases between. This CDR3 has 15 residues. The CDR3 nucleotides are TGCGCCAGCAGCCCCTATGGGGGCACAGGGGAGACCCAGTACTTC. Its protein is CASSPYGGTGETQYF.

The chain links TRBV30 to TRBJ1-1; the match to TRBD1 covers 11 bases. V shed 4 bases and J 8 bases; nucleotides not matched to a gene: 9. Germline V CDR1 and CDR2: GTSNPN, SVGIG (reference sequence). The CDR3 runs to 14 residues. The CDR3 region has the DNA TGTGCCTGGAATCCGGGACAGGGGGATCCAGAAGCTTTCTTT. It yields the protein CAWNPGQGDPEAFF.

CDR3 sequence reads: CSAPLGEAEAFF. The CDR3 DNA is TGCAGTGCTCCCCTCGGGGAAGCTGAAGCTTTCTTT. The V call is TRBV20-1, the J call TRBJ1-1, with no clear D. The CDR3 runs 12 residues. The germline V gene has CDR1 DFQATT and CDR2 SNEGSKA (reference sequence). V lost 5 bases, J lost 6 bases, and 13 bases lay in between.

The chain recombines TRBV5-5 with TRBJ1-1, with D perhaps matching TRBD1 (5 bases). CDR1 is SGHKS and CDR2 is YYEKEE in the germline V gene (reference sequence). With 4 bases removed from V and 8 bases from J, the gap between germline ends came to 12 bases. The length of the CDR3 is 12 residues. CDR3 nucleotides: TGTGCCAGCAGCCCGTGGGGGGAGGAAGCTTTCTTT. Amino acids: CASSPWGEEAFF.

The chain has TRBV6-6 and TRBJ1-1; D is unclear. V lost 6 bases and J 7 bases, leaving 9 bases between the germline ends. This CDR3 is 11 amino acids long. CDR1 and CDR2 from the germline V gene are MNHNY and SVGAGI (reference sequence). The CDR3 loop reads CASSRRVEAFF. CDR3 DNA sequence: TGTGCCAGCAGCCGGAGGGTTGAAGCTTTCTTT.

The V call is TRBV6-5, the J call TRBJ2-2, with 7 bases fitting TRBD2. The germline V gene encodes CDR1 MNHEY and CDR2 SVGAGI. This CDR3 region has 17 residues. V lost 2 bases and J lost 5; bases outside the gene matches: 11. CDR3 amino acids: CASSYPYTEGLTGELFF. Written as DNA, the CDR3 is TGTGCCAGCAGTTACCCTTACACCGAGGGACTAACCGGGGAGCTGTTTTTT.

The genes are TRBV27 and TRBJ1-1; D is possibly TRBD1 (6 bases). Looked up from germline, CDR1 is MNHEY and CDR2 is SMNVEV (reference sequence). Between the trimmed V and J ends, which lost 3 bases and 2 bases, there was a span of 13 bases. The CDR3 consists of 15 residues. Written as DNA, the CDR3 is TGTGCCAGCAGTTTTATGGGGGCCGTTAACACTGAAGCTTTCTTT. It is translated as CASSFMGAVNTEAFF.

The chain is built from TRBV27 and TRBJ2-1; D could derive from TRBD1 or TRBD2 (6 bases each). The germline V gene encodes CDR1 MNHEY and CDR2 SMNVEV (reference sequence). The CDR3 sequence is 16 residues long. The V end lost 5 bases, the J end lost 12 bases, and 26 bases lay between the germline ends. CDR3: CASSPGGRAPLGGQFF. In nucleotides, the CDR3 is TGTGCCAGCAGTCCCGGGGGAAGGGCCCCTCTAGGGGGGCAGTTCTTC.

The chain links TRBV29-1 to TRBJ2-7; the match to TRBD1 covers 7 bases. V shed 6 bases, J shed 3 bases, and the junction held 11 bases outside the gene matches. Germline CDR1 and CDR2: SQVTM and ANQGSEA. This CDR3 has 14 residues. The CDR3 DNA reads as TGCAGCGTCGTTGCCGGGACAGTTGGCTACGAGCAGTACTTC. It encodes CSVVAGTVGYEQYF.

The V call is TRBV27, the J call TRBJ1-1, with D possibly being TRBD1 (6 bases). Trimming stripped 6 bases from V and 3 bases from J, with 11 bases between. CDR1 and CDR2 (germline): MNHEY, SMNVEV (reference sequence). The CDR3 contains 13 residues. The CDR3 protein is CASSVTGYTEAFF. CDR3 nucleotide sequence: TGTGCCAGCAGCGTGACAGGTTACACTGAAGCTTTCTTT.

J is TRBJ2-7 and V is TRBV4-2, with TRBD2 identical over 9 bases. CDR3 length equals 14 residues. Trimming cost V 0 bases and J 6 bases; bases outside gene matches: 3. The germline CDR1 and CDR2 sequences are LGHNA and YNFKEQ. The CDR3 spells CASSQEGLAGEQYF. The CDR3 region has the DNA TGTGCCAGCAGCCAAGAGGGACTAGCAGGCGAGCAGTACTTC.

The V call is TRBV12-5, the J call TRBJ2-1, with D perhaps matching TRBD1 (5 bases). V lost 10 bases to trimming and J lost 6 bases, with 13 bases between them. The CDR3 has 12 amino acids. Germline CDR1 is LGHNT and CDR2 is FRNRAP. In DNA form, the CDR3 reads TGTGCTACAAGGTTCCAGGGCAATGAGCAGTTCTTC. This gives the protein CATRFQGNEQFF.

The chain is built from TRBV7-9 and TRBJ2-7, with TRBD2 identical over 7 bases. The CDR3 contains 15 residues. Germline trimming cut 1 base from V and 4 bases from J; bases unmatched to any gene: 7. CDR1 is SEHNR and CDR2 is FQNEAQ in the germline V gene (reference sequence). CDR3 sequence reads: CASSLGASGNYEQYF. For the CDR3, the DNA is TGTGCCAGCAGCTTAGGGGCTAGCGGAAATTACGAGCAGTACTTC. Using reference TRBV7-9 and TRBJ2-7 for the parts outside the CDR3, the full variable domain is DTGVSQNPRHKITKRGQNVTFRCDPISEHNRLYWYRQTLGQGPEFLTYFQNEAQLEKSRLLSDRFSAERPKGSFSTLEIQRTEQGDSAMYLCASSLGASGNYEQYFGPGTRLTVT.

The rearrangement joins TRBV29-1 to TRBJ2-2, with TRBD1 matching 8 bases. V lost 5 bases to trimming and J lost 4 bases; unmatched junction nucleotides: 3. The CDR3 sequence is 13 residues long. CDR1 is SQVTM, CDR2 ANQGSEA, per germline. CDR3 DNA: TGCAGCGTTAGGACAGGGACCACCGGGGAGCTGTTTTTT. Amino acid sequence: CSVRTGTTGELFF.

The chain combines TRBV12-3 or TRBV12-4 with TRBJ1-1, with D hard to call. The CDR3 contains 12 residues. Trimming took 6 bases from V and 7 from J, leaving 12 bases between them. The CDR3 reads CASSDRDNEAFF. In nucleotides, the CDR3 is TGTGCCAGCAGCGACCGGGATAATGAAGCTTTCTTT.

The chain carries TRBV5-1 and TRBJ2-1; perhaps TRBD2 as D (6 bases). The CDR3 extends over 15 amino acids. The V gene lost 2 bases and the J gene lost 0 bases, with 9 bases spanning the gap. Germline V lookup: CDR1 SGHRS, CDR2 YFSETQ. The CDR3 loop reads CASSLRGTSYNEQFF. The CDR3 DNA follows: TGCGCCAGCAGCTTACGCGGGACCTCCTACAATGAGCAGTTCTTC.

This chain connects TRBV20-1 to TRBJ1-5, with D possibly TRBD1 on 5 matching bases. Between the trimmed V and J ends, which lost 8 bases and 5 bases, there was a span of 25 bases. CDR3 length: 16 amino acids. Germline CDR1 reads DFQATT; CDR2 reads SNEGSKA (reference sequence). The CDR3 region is CSRKVMGTGRDQPQHF. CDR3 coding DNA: TGCAGTAGAAAAGTTATGGGTACGGGCAGGGATCAGCCCCAGCATTTT.

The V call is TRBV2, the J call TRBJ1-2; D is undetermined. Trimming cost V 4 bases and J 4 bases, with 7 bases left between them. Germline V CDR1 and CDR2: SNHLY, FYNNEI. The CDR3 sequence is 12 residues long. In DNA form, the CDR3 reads TGTGCCAGCAGTGCTGCAGGCTATGGCTACACCTTC. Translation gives CASSAAGYGYTF.

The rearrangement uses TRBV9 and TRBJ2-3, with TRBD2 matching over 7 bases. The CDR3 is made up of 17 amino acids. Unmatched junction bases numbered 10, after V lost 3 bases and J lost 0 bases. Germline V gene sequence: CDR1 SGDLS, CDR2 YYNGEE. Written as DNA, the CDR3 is TGTGCCAGCAGCGCGAAGGCTAGCGGAACTAGCACAGATACGCAGTATTTT. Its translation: CASSAKASGTSTDTQYF.

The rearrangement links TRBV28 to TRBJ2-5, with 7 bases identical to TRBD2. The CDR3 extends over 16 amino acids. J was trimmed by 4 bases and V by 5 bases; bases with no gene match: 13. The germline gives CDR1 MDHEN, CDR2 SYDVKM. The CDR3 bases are TGTGCCAGCAGTGCCCCTAGCGGAGGTCCCCCAGAGACCCAGTACTTC. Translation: CASSAPSGGPPETQYF.

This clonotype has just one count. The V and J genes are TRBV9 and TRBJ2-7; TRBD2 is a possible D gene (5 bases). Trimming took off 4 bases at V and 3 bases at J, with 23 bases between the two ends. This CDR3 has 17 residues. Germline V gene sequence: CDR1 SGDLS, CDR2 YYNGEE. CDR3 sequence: CASSPLERPLPLYEQYF. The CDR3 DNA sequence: TGTGCCAGCAGCCCACTCGAGCGGCCGCTTCCCCTCTACGAGCAGTACTTC.

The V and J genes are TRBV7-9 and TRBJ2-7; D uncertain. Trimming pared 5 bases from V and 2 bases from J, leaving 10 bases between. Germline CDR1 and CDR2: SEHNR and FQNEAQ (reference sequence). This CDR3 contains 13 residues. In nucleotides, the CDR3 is TGTGCCAGCAGCCCCCGGATCACCTACGAGCAGTACTTC. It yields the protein CASSPRITYEQYF.

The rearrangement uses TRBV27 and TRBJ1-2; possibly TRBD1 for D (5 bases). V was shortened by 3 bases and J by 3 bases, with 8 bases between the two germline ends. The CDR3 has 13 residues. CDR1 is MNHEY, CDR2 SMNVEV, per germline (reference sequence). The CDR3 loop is CASSLGDDYGYTF. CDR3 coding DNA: TGTGCCAGCAGTTTGGGGGACGACTATGGCTACACCTTC.

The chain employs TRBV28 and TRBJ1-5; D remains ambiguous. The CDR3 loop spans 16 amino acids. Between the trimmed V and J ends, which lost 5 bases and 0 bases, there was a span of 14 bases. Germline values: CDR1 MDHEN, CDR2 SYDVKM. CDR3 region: CASSPRTDYSNQPQHF. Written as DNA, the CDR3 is TGTGCCAGCAGTCCCCGCACAGATTATAGCAATCAGCCCCAGCATTTT.

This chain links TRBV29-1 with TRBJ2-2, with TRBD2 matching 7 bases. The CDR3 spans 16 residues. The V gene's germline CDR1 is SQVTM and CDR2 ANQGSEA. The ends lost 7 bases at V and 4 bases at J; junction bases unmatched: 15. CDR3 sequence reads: CSAPAGGGFGTGELFF. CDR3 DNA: TGCAGCGCCCCGGCGGGCGGGGGATTTGGCACCGGGGAGCTGTTTTTT.

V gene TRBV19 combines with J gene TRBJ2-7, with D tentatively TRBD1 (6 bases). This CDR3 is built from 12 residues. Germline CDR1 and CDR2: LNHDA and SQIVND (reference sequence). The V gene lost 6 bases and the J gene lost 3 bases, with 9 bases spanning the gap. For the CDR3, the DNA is TGTGCCAGTAGCAGGGGCTACTACGAGCAGTACTTC. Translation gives CASSRGYYEQYF.

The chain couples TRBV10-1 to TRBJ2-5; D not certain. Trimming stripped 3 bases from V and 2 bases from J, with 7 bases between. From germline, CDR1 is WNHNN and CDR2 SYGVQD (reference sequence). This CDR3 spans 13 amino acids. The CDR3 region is CASSEGFQETQYF. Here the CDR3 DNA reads TGCGCCAGCAGTGAAGGGTTTCAAGAGACCCAGTACTTC.

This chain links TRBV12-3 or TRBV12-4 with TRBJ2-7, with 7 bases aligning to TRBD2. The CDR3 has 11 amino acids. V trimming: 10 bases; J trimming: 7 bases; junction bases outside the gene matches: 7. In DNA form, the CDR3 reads TGTGCCACCTCTGGGGGGGAAGAGCAGTACTTC. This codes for CATSGGEEQYF.

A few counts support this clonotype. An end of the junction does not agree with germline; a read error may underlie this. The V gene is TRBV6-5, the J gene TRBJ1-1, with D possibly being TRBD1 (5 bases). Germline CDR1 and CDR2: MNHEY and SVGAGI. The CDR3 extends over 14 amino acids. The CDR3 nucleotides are TGTGCCAGCAGGCCCGGGACGGATAACACTGAAGCTTCCTTT. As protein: CASRPGTDNTEASF.

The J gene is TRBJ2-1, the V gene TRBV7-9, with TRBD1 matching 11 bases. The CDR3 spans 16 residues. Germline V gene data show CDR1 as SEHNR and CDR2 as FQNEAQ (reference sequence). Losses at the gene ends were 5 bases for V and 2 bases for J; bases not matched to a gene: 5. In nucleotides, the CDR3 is TGTGCCAGCAGCCCTGGACAGGGGGCTCCCTACAATGAGCAGTTCTTC. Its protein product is CASSPGQGAPYNEQFF.